The 23 T cell receptor beta chains below come from one sample, sequenced in a study of T cells in Graves' hyperthyroidism and ophthalmopathy. What was amplified from RNA transcripts were TCR beta CDR3 regions. The HTBI set primed first-round TCR CDR3 RT-PCR. In TCRdb, the multiplex PCR reads were re-called with MiXCR into one record per CDR3 protein. Among hundreds of thousands of distinct CDR3 sequences listed, just under 20% were seen once. The specimen was blood. These receptors were collected from a man in his forties with Graves' ophthalmopathy.

This clonotype was picked up many times. The CDR3 loop is CASSLSQSAEAFF. The CDR3 DNA is TGTGCCAGCAGTTTATCACAGAGCGCTGAAGCTTTCTTT. The J gene is TRBJ1-1, the V gene TRBV27; D not resolved. Trimming shortened V by 0 bases and J by 6 bases, and 8 bases separated the two germline ends. CDR1 is MNHEY and CDR2 is SMNVEV in the germline V gene (reference sequence). CDR3 length equals 13 residues.

At least ten counts were recorded for this clonotype. The chain combines TRBV7-9 with TRBJ1-2; possibly TRBD1 for D (6 bases). Trimming left V 1 base short and J 6 bases short, with 6 bases between. Germline V gives CDR1 SEHNR, CDR2 FQNEAQ (reference sequence). The CDR3 is 12 amino acids. CDR3 nucleotide sequence: TGTGCCAGCAGCTTAGGGGGGCATGGCTACACCTTC. It translates to CASSLGGHGYTF.

This clonotype was observed a handful of times. The chain carries TRBV6-1 and TRBJ2-1; D is unclear. Trimming took off 5 bases at V and 4 bases at J, with 12 bases between the two ends. The CDR3 length is 14 residues. Germline loops: CDR1 MNHNS, CDR2 SASEGT. This chain's CDR3 is CASSTTLSYNEQFF. CDR3 nucleotide sequence: TGTGCCAGCAGTACCACGCTAAGTTACAATGAGCAGTTCTTC.

This clonotype was counted between two and nine times. The chain has TRBV30 and TRBJ2-7; no firm D call. With 3 bases removed from V and 6 bases from J, the gap between germline ends came to 15 bases. CDR1 and CDR2 (germline): GTSNPN, SVGIG (reference sequence). The CDR3 has 13 amino acids. CDR3 amino acids: CAWRRIGWGEQYF. CDR3 bases: TGTGCCTGGAGACGTATAGGGTGGGGCGAGCAGTACTTC. Supplemented by reference TRBV30 and TRBJ2-7, the full variable domain reads SQTIHQWPATLVQPVGSPLSLECTVEGTSNPNLYWYRQAAGRGLQLLFYSVGIGQISSEVPQNLSASRPQDRQFILSSKKLLLSDSGFYLCAWRRIGWGEQYFGPGTRLTVT.

This clonotype was seen only a few times. The V and J genes are TRBV5-4 and TRBJ2-2, with 7 bases lining up with TRBD1. CDR1 and CDR2 (germline): SGHNT, YYREEE (reference sequence). The CDR3 covers 15 residues. V gave up 0 bases and J gave up 6 bases; unmatched junction bases: 5. The DNA for the CDR3 is TGTGCCAGCAGCTTGGAGCCAGGGGGACCCGGGGAGCTGTTTTTT. Translated: CASSLEPGGPGELFF.

This clonotype showed up many times. The CDR3 sequence is CASSLSESTDTQYF. The CDR3 region has the DNA TGCGCCAGCAGCTTAAGCGAAAGCACAGATACGCAGTATTTT. The rearrangement uses TRBV5-1 and TRBJ2-3; D is ambiguous. Trimming took off 2 bases at V and 0 bases at J, with 7 bases between the two ends. Germline values: CDR1 SGHRS, CDR2 YFSETQ. The CDR3 totals 14 residues. The full variable domain, in which reference TRBV5-1 and TRBJ2-3 provide the parts outside the CDR3, is KAGVTQTPRYLIKTRGQQVTLSCSPISGHRSVSWYQQTPGQGLQFLFEYFSETQRNKGNFPGRFSGRQFSNSRSEMNVSTLELGDSALYLCASSLSESTDTQYFGPGTRLTVL.

The sample holds many counts of this clonotype. J is TRBJ2-1 and V is TRBV16, with 12 nucleotides matching TRBD2. The germline CDR1 and CDR2 sequences are KGHSY and FQNENV. The CDR3 runs to 16 residues. V was clipped by 2 bases and J by 7 bases; unmatched bases: 6. The CDR3 loop reads CASSQGGLAGGNEQFF. The CDR3 DNA is TGTGCCAGCAGCCAAGGTGGCCTAGCGGGAGGGAATGAGCAGTTCTTC.

V is TRBV10-1 and J is TRBJ2-3; TRBD1 aligns across 7 bases. CDR1 and CDR2 (germline): WNHNN, SYGVQD (reference sequence). The CDR3 contains 16 residues. Unmatched junction bases numbered 7, after V lost 3 bases and J lost 1 base. The CDR3 spells CASSDPTGTGTDTQYF. The CDR3 DNA follows: TGCGCCAGCAGTGACCCTACCGGGACAGGCACAGATACGCAGTATTTT.

There are a few counts of this clonotype. The V gene is TRBV20-1, the J gene TRBJ2-7; 7 bases match TRBD2. Looked up from germline, CDR1 is DFQATT and CDR2 is SNEGSKA (reference sequence). After removal of 4 bases from V and 5 bases from J, the junction contained 8 bases not matched to a gene. The CDR3 contains 13 residues. The CDR3 nucleotides read TGCAGTGCTAAGCGCGGGAGTTCCGACGAGCAGTACTTC. This gives the protein CSAKRGSSDEQYF.

There are a few counts of this clonotype. The chain combines TRBV14 with TRBJ2-1; 7 nucleotides match TRBD1. Trimming cost V 3 bases and J 3 bases; bases outside gene matches: 14. Germline CDR1 is SGHDN and CDR2 is FVKESK. The CDR3 spans 18 residues. The CDR3 is CASSHLEGGTAYYNEQFF. In DNA, the CDR3 is TGTGCCAGCAGCCATCTAGAGGGTGGGACAGCGTACTACAATGAGCAGTTCTTC.

Comment on this clonotype: This may arise from a read error, as a much more abundant clone is one base away. This sequence joins TRBV6-7 and TRBJ2-2; 7 positions agree with TRBD1. TRBV6-7 is filed as an ORF, its function uncertain. With 4 bases clipped from V and 0 bases from J, the junction kept 2 bases outside the gene matches. The CDR3 has 15 amino acids. CDR3 coding DNA: TGTGCCAGCAGTTGGGGACAGTCGAACACCGGGGAGCTGTTTTTT. Protein sequence: CASSWGQSNTGELFF.

J is TRBJ2-5 and V is TRBV7-9; D remains unclear. Germline V gene lookup returns CDR1 SEHNR and CDR2 FQNEAQ (reference sequence). The CDR3 is made up of 14 amino acids. The V and J ends lost 5 bases and 9 bases respectively, with 19 bases between them. The CDR3 DNA is TGTGCCAGCAGCCCCGACCGCTTAATTCCCGCCCAGTACTTC. Protein sequence: CASSPDRLIPAQYF.

The J gene is TRBJ2-2, the V gene TRBV29-1; D is uncertain. Germline loops: CDR1 SQVTM, CDR2 ANQGSEA. CDR3 length: 12 residues. The V gene lost 1 base and the J gene lost 5 bases, with 5 bases spanning the gap. The CDR3 DNA reads as TGCAGCGTTGAAGCGTTAACCGGGGAGCTGTTTTTT. Its protein is CSVEALTGELFF.

This clonotype has a count of ten or more. The DNA for the CDR3 is TGTGCCAGCAGCGGAGGGACGGTGGGGACAGATACGCAGTATTTT. Its protein is CASSGGTVGTDTQYF. The chain combines TRBV11-2 with TRBJ2-3; a weak D match, TRBD2 (6 bases). From germline, CDR1 is SGHAT and CDR2 FQNNGV. This CDR3 contains 15 residues. V was clipped by 5 bases and J by 3 bases, with 15 bases between them.

This clonotype showed up just once. V is TRBV14 and J is TRBJ1-3; D is perhaps TRBD1 (6 bases). Germline-derived CDR1 and CDR2 are SGHDN and FVKESK. The CDR3 is made up of 16 amino acids. The V end was cut by 2 bases, the J end by 3 bases, with 14 bases between. The chain's CDR3 is CASSQRTESIGNTIYF. The CDR3 coding sequence is TGTGCCAGCAGCCAAAGGACAGAGAGTATTGGAAACACCATATATTTT.

The chain carries TRBV9 and TRBJ1-1, with TRBD1 matching over 11 bases. This CDR3 has 17 residues. CDR1 and CDR2 from the germline V gene are SGDLS and YYNGEE. The V gene end was trimmed by 4 bases and the J gene end by 3 bases; junction bases not matched to a gene: 11. As DNA, the CDR3 is TGTGCCAGCAGCCCAGAAGGGACAGGGGGGGCATACACTGAAGCTTTCTTT. Translation gives CASSPEGTGGAYTEAFF. The whole variable domain, remainder taken from reference TRBV9 and TRBJ1-1, is DSGVTQTPKHLITATGQRVTLRCSPRSGDLSVYWYQQSLDQGLQFLIQYYNGEERAKGNILERFSAQQFPDLHSELNLSSLELGDSALYFCASSPEGTGGAYTEAFFGQGTRLTVV.

Remarks on this clonotype: A single base separates this from a much larger clone, so it may be a read error. No conserved phenylalanine or tryptophan is present at the end of the CDR3, so a read error is the likely explanation. The chain uses TRBV6-5 and TRBJ1-5; D is ambiguous. V was trimmed by 4 bases and J by 3 bases, leaving 1 base between them. The CDR3 contains 11 residues. Germline V gene sequence: CDR1 MNHEY, CDR2 SVGAGI. The CDR3 DNA is TGTGCCAGCAGTTCCAATCAGCCCCAGCATTCT. This gives the protein CASSSNQPQHS.

This chain joins TRBV5-4 and TRBJ2-4; D possibly corresponds to TRBD2 (6 bases). Germline V gene data show CDR1 as SGHNT and CDR2 as YYREEE (reference sequence). The CDR3 spans 13 residues. Trimming cost V 4 bases and J 5 bases, with 10 bases left between them. The CDR3 region has the DNA TGTGCCAGCAGCAGAGGGGAGGAAAACATTCAGTACTTC. As protein: CASSRGEENIQYF.

The sample holds a few counts of this clonotype. CDR3 sequence (DNA): TGTGCCAGCAGCCAAGTGGGCGGGGGGAACTTCGCCGGGGAGCTGTTTTTT. It yields the protein CASSQVGGGNFAGELFF. This rearrangement joins TRBV14 to TRBJ2-2; 8 bases are shared with TRBD2. Germline CDR1 reads SGHDN; CDR2 reads FVKESK. Trimming cost V 1 base and J 6 bases; bases outside gene matches: 10. CDR3 length: 17 residues.

This chain uses TRBV20-1 with TRBJ2-1; 10 positions match TRBD2. J gave up 0 bases and V 3 bases, and 14 bases lay outside the gene matches. CDR3 length: 19 amino acids. Germline CDR1 reads DFQATT; CDR2 reads SNEGSKA (reference sequence). The CDR3 protein is CSARGAVAGGPSSYNEQFF. DNA for the CDR3: TGCAGTGCTAGGGGGGCTGTAGCGGGGGGACCCAGCTCCTACAATGAGCAGTTCTTC.

V gene TRBV12-5 combines with J gene TRBJ2-2, with a tentative D call TRBD2 (5 bases). V lost 4 bases and J lost 7, with 7 bases in between. The CDR3 consists of 12 residues. Germline V gene sequence: CDR1 LGHNT, CDR2 FRNRAP. The CDR3 DNA sequence: TGTGCTAGTGGTTCCGGGATCGGGGAGCTGTTTTTT. It specifies CASGSGIGELFF.

This clonotype has a count of ten or more. The chain carries TRBV27 and TRBJ1-1; D is unclear. The ends were cut back, 5 bases at V and 2 bases at J, with 12 bases in the middle. The CDR3 extends over 14 amino acids. CDR1 and CDR2 from the germline V gene are MNHEY and SMNVEV (reference sequence). The CDR3 sequence: CASSLSTFNTEAFF. The CDR3 DNA is TGTGCCAGCAGTCTCAGCACCTTTAACACTGAAGCTTTCTTT.

V is TRBV7-9 and J is TRBJ2-7, with 9 nucleotides matching TRBD1. The CDR3 is 14 residues long. CDR1 SEHNR and CDR2 FQNEAQ come from the germline V gene (reference sequence). The V and J ends lost 4 bases and 2 bases, in that order; junction bases with no gene match: 3. DNA of the CDR3: TGTGCCAGCAGCTGGGGACAGGGTGCCTACGAGCAGTACTTC. It is translated as CASSWGQGAYEQYF. Full variable domain (rest looked up from reference TRBV7-9 and TRBJ2-7): DTGVSQNPRHKITKRGQNVTFRCDPISEHNRLYWYRQTLGQGPEFLTYFQNEAQLEKSRLLSDRFSAERPKGSFSTLEIQRTEQGDSAMYLCASSWGQGAYEQYFGPGTRLTVT.